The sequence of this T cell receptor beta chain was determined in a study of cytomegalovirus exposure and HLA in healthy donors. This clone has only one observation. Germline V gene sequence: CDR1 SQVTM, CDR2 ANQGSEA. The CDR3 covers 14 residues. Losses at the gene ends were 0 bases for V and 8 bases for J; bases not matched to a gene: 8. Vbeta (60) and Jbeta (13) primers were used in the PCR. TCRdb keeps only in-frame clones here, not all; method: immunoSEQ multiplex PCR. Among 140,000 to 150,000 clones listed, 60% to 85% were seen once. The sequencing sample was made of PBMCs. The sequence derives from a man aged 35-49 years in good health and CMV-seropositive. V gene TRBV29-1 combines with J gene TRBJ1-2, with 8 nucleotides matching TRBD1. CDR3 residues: CSVEELPRTGGYTF. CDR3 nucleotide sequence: TGCAGCGTTGAAGAGCTTCCAAGGACAGGGGGCTACACCTTC.